The sequence of this T cell receptor (beta chain) was determined in a study of blood T cells in healthy people across ages. The study's findings and limits: Any conclusive comparison of naive versus antigen-experienced cells was prevented by using unsorted PBMCs. The fall in TCR beta diversity per million T cells was roughly linear with age.

Trimming took 6 bases from V and 3 from J; bases not matched to a gene: 8. This CDR3 is built from 16 residues. From germline, CDR1 is SQVTM and CDR2 ANQGSEA. The table lists this clonotype with a few counts. Its specificity is not known. The use of a sample-barcoded 5' primer and a J-beta primer mix characterized a second PCR of 7 to 11 cycles. TCRdb re-analysed the 5' RACE reads in MiXCR, keeping a single row per CDR3 protein. The sample has about 680,000 distinct CDR3 sequences; roughly 49% are singletons. Healthy Caucasians from Russia aged about 6 to 90 served as donors. About 10 milliliters of peripheral blood were drawn from each donor into EDTA-treated tubes.

The clonotype comes from a woman between 55 and 75 years old in good health. The sample was blood. The chain employs TRBV29-1 and TRBJ2-1; 13 bases align to TRBD2. CDR3 region: CSVEPGTSGNYNEQFF. The CDR3 DNA is TGCAGCGTGGAACCCGGGACTAGCGGGAACTACAATGAGCAGTTCTTC.